This TCR beta chain comes out of a study of shared clonotypes between healthy human individuals. Donors were healthy HIV-negative adults without recently reported acute infections or vaccinations. All participating donors were Caucasian adults from Nashville, Tennessee. Assay runs were performed at deep level. Once extracted for a subset, genomic DNA was divided evenly among several immunoSEQ plates. The protocol was immunoSEQ multiplex PCR, while the TCRdb copy is restricted to in-frame clones and leaves out a portion. Of about a million clones in the sample, about 80% are singletons; the top ten hold about 1.4%. This TCR was recovered from a man aged 18 to 30 in good health. Sequencing was carried out using memory CD4+ T cells sorted from blood. Subset described: CD45RA-negative fraction.

The CDR3 here is CASSATLNTEAFF. The CDR3 nucleotides are TGTGCCAGCAGCGCCACTCTGAACACTGAAGCTTTCTTT. The chain has TRBV11-3 and TRBJ1-1; the D is unclear. The V end lost 5 bases, the J end lost 0 bases, and 7 bases lay between the germline ends. Per germline, CDR1 SGHNT and CDR2 YENEEA. The CDR3 loop spans 13 amino acids. The whole variable domain, filled in from reference TRBV11-3 and TRBJ1-1, reads EAGVVQSPRYKIIEKKQPVAFWCNPISGHNTLYWYLQNLGQGPELLIRYENEEAVDDSQLPKDRFSAERLKGVDSTLKIQPAELGDSAVYLCASSATLNTEAFFGQGTRLTVV.